These T cell receptor beta chains were read from a single sample in a study of blood T cell repertoires in COVID-19. Measured with immunoSEQ multiplex PCR; TCRdb has only the in-frame clones, and not every one. This sample has some 130,000 clones, with around 88% found just once. The sample taken for sequencing was peripheral blood. All receptors derive from a man aged 50-60 years with acute or convalescent COVID-19. The CDR3 runs from the conserved cysteine through the conserved F or W. The D gene is left open where the match is weak. Some rows mark clone size as missing; the rest say once, few, many or name a class of expanded clone.

.	TRBD1	TRBJ1-2	TRBV5-4	CASSLFLGTGSGYTF	TGTGCCAGCAGCTTGTTTCTCGGGACAGGGAGTGGCTACACCTTC
.	.	TRBJ1-2	TRBV5-1	CASSLEPSNGYTF	TGCGCCAGCAGCTTGGAACCCTCTAACGGCTACACCTTC
.	.	TRBJ2-5	TRBV28	CASSTRVGWETQYF	TGTGCCAGCAGTACCCGAGTGGGCTGGGAGACCCAGTACTTC
.	TRBD1	TRBJ2-1	TRBV25-1	CASSLTGGHNEQFF	TGTGCCAGCAGCCTGACAGGGGGCCACAATGAGCAGTTCTTC
.	TRBD2	TRBJ2-1	TRBV25-1	CASNKAGGFEQFF	TGTGCCAGCAATAAAGCGGGAGGGTTTGAGCAGTTCTTC
.	TRBD1	TRBJ1-1	TRBV28	CASSLYPGTGNTEAFF	TGTGCCAGCAGTTTATACCCTGGGACAGGGAACACTGAAGCTTTCTTT
.	TRBD1	TRBJ1-2	TRBV5-4	CASSLGQGASKGYGYTF	TGTGCCAGCAGCTTAGGACAGGGGGCCTCTAAAGGATATGGCTACACCTTC
.	.	TRBJ2-3	TRBV7-2	CASSLSGAAIDTQYF	TGTGCCAGCAGCTTATCAGGGGCGGCTATAGATACGCAGTATTTT
.	.	TRBJ1-5	TRBV21-1	CASSTTLGGTENQPQHF	TGTGCCAGCAGCACCACACTTGGCGGGACAGAGAATCAGCCCCAGCATTTT
once	TRBD1	TRBJ1-5	TRBV6-6	CASSPLAGGDSNQPQHF	TGTGCCAGCAGTCCCTTGGCAGGGGGTGATAGCAATCAGCCCCAGCATTTT
.	.	TRBJ1-6	TRBV7-2	CASSLVGGPLHF	TGTGCCAGCAGCTTAGTCGGGGGACCCCTCCACTTT
.	.	TRBJ1-1	TRBV5-5	CASSERAMNTEAFF	TGTGCCAGCAGCGAGAGAGCCATGAACACTGAAGCTTTCTTT
.	TRBD1	TRBJ2-7	TRBV5-1	CASSLGTGTEQYF	TGCGCCAGCAGCTTGGGGACAGGGACCGAGCAGTACTTC
.	.	TRBJ1-1	TRBV5-6	CASSLHRQSSEAFF	TGTGCCAGCAGCTTACATAGACAGTCCTCTGAAGCTTTCTTT
.	TRBD2	TRBJ2-1	TRBV3-1/TRBV3-2	CASSQVLTSGGIYNEQFF	TGTGCCAGCAGCCAAGTACTGACTAGCGGGGGAATATACAATGAGCAGTTCTTC
.	.	TRBJ1-2	TRBV14	CASSLTAYYGYTF	TGTGCCAGCAGCCTAACAGCCTACTATGGCTACACCTTC
.	TRBD1	TRBJ2-1	TRBV6-5	CAGDDRGNEQFF	TGTGCCGGCGATGACAGGGGTAATGAGCAGTTCTTC
once	TRBD2	TRBJ2-3	TRBV14	CASSQDLAGGTGTDTQYF	TGTGCCAGCAGCCAAGATCTAGCGGGGGGTACCGGCACAGATACGCAGTATTTT
.	TRBD1	TRBJ1-1	TRBV6-4	CASSPRQGRRQTEAFF	TGTGCCAGCAGCCCCCGACAGGGGAGAAGGCAAACTGAAGCTTTCTTT
.	TRBD1	TRBJ1-2	TRBV10-3	CAISEQGYPTNYGYTF	TGTGCCATCAGCGAACAGGGGTACCCGACTAACTATGGCTACACCTTC
few	.	TRBJ2-2	TRBV5-1	CASSLRRQTGELFF	TGCGCCAGCAGCTTAAGGCGACAGACCGGGGAGCTGTTTTTT
.	.	TRBJ2-6	TRBV6-6	CASSFRYSGANVLTF	TGTGCCAGCAGTTTCCGGTACTCTGGGGCCAACGTCCTGACTTTC
once	TRBD2	TRBJ2-5	TRBV3-1/TRBV3-2	CASSPQLAGLQETQYF	TGTGCCAGCAGCCCTCAACTAGCGGGTTTACAAGAGACCCAGTACTTC
.	.	TRBJ1-1	TRBV28	CASSSPGVHTTTEAFF	TGTGCCAGCAGTTCTCCGGGAGTCCATACTACCACCGAAGCTTTCTTT
.	.	TRBJ2-6	TRBV2	CASSEQIVEVGANVLTF	TGTGCCAGCAGTGAACAAATTGTTGAGGTTGGGGCCAACGTCCTGACTTTC
.	.	TRBJ1-2	TRBV12-3/TRBV12-4	CASSFHRPYGYTF	TGTGCCAGCAGTTTCCACAGGCCCTATGGCTACACCTTC
.	TRBD1	TRBJ1-5	TRBV4-1	CASSVGTGGQPQHF	TGCGCCAGCAGCGTAGGGACAGGAGGTCAGCCCCAGCATTTT
.	.	TRBJ2-1	TRBV7-9	CASSLRQQGGSYNEQFF	TGTGCCAGCAGCTTAAGGCAACAGGGAGGGTCCTACAATGAGCAGTTCTTC
.	.	TRBJ1-2	TRBV7-8	CASSLSSPGQHGYGYTF	TGTGCCAGCAGCTTATCAAGTCCTGGGCAGCACGGCTATGGCTACACCTTC
once	TRBD1	TRBJ1-1	TRBV7-9	CASRWTGQDTEAFF	TGTGCCAGCAGATGGACAGGCCAGGACACTGAAGCTTTCTTT
.	.	TRBJ2-5	TRBV5-1	CASSSTPGETQYF	TGCGCCAGCAGCTCGACCCCGGGGGAGACCCAGTACTTC
once	.	TRBJ1-4	TRBV6-5	CASSYEGGGNKKLFF	TGTGCCAGCAGTTACGAGGGAGGCGGAAATAAAAAACTGTTTTTT
.	TRBD1	TRBJ2-5	TRBV5-6	CASSLSGQGNSPQYF	TGTGCCAGCAGCTTAAGTGGACAGGGGAATTCTCCCCAGTACTTC
.	TRBD1	TRBJ2-1	TRBV28	CASTLDRGRNEQFF	TGTGCCAGCACCTTGGACAGGGGGAGGAATGAGCAGTTCTTC
.	.	TRBJ1-2	TRBV7-2	CASSRPGYGYTF	TGTGCCAGCAGCCGCCCGGGCTATGGCTACACCTTC
.	TRBD1	TRBJ2-2	TRBV5-1	CASSLDRGQSGELFF	TGCGCCAGCAGCCTGGACAGGGGGCAGAGCGGGGAGCTGTTTTTT
few	.	TRBJ1-2	TRBV7-9	CASSLGRTDRDSSGYTF	TGTGCCAGCAGCTTAGGACGAACAGACCGGGACTCCAGTGGCTACACCTTC
.	.	TRBJ2-7	TRBV6-5	CASSYSPTGNYEQYF	TGTGCCAGCAGTTACTCGCCGACAGGTAACTACGAGCAGTACTTC
.	.	TRBJ1-3	TRBV2	CASSESLAGNTIYF	TGTGCCAGCAGTGAATCACTAGCCGGAAACACCATATATTTT
.	.	TRBJ1-1	TRBV3-1/TRBV3-2	CASSQVRGTEAFF	TGTGCCAGCAGCCAAGTCAGGGGAACTGAAGCTTTCTTT
.	.	TRBJ2-5	TRBV7-6	CASRSRRSGSLQETQYF	TGTGCCAGCAGATCCCGGCGGTCCGGGTCTCTCCAAGAGACCCAGTACTTC
once	.	TRBJ2-3	TRBV10-2	CASSESWGTNTQYF	TGCGCCAGCAGTGAGTCATGGGGGACAAATACGCAGTATTTT
.	.	TRBJ1-6	TRBV28	CASSPGSSPLHF	TGTGCCAGCAGTCCGGGGAGTTCACCCCTCCACTTT
.	TRBD1	TRBJ2-1	TRBV13	CASSLGQGVSSYNEQFF	TGTGCCAGCAGCTTAGGACAGGGGGTATCATCCTACAATGAGCAGTTCTTC
once	TRBD1	TRBJ1-5	TRBV23-1	CASSQSDIGQGSLRSNQPQHF	TGCGCCAGCAGTCAATCGGATATAGGACAGGGTAGTTTAAGAAGCAATCAGCCCCAGCATTTT
once	.	TRBJ1-1	TRBV5-5	CASSPPLTEAFF	TGTGCCAGCAGCCCTCCTCTGACTGAAGCTTTCTTT
once	TRBD1	TRBJ2-4	TRBV5-5	CASSLDPGQIAKNIQYF	TGTGCCAGCAGCTTGGACCCGGGACAGATAGCCAAAAACATTCAGTACTTC
.	.	TRBJ1-5	TRBV27	CASGGGRYQPQHF	TGTGCCAGTGGTGGGGGGAGGTATCAGCCCCAGCATTTT